The subject of this entry is one T cell receptor (beta chain). There are 18 residues in the CDR3. V was clipped by 0 bases and J by 2 bases, with 20 bases between them. Germline CDR1 MGHRA, CDR2 YSYEKL. The data originate from a study of cytomegalovirus exposure and HLA in healthy donors. Study overall: Prior work identified around 120 million unique TCR beta sequences in around 170 million T cells.

Amplification used 60 Vbeta primers and 13 Jbeta primers. TCRdb keeps only in-frame clones here, not all; method: immunoSEQ multiplex PCR. The sample lists just over 150,000 clones; approximately 81% were seen once. The clonotype was recovered from a young man in good health and CMV-seropositive. The rearrangement uses TRBV4-1 and TRBJ2-7; maybe TRBD1 (7 bases). Sequenced input: PBMCs. The CDR3 here is CASSQDPGGILGAYEQYF. The DNA of the CDR3 is TGCGCCAGCAGCCAAGATCCAGGGGGGATTCTCGGCGCCTACGAGCAGTACTTC.